This is a list of T cell receptor beta chains from one sample in a study of blood T cell repertoires in COVID-19. TCRdb's table, derived via immunoSEQ multiplex PCR, lists solely in-frame clones and lacks some. The data hold around 320,000 clones, with 85% to 95% observed a single time. The sequenced sample was PBMCs or T cells enriched from blood (not recorded which). These receptors came from a woman in her 30s who had been exposed to COVID-19. Both conserved end residues are part of each CDR3. Each record gives: CDR3 protein, CDR3 DNA, J gene, clone size, V gene, D gene. A D gene is named only where the DNA matches it firmly. A clone size is listed for some rows: how often the clone was seen (once, few, many), or a class if it is expanded.

CASSQVQGGYTF	TGTGCCAGCAGTCAAGTCCAGGGGGGCTACACCTTC	TRBJ1-2	NA	TRBV7-9	NA
CASSLSIPGQGNPYEQYF	TGCGCCAGCAGCTTGTCCATACCCGGGCAGGGTAACCCCTACGAGCAGTACTTC	TRBJ2-7	NA	TRBV5-1	NA
CASSHRTGEYGYTF	TGTGCCAGCAGCCACCGGACAGGGGAATATGGCTACACCTTC	TRBJ1-2	NA	TRBV7-2	TRBD1
CASSLSGGVTNTGELFF	TGCGCCAGCAGCTTATCGGGGGGAGTTACGAACACCGGGGAGCTGTTTTTT	TRBJ2-2	NA	TRBV5-1	TRBD2
CASSQGSGGRGDTQYF	TGCGCCAGCAGCCAGGGAAGCGGGGGGCGGGGAGATACGCAGTATTTT	TRBJ2-3	NA	TRBV4-1	TRBD2
CASSWDSYSGNTIYF	TGTGCCAGCAGCTGGGACAGTTACTCTGGAAACACCATATATTTT	TRBJ1-3	NA	TRBV7-2	TRBD1
CASRRGSYNSPLHF	TGTGCCAGCAGGAGAGGGTCCTATAATTCACCCCTCCACTTT	TRBJ1-6	NA	TRBV6-5	NA
CSVEAGTDIYGYTF	TGCAGCGTTGAAGCAGGGACAGACATCTATGGCTACACCTTC	TRBJ1-2	NA	TRBV29-1	TRBD1
CASSWTSGVTDTQYF	TGCGCCAGCAGCTGGACTAGCGGGGTAACAGATACGCAGTATTTT	TRBJ2-3	NA	TRBV5-1	TRBD2
CASSTQGTGNYGYTF	TGTGCCAGCAGTACCCAAGGGACAGGAAACTATGGCTACACCTTC	TRBJ1-2	NA	TRBV6-5	TRBD1
CASSHDSSSMAETQYF	TGTGCCAGCAGCCACGACAGCTCCTCAATGGCGGAGACCCAGTACTTC	TRBJ2-5	once	TRBV11-2	NA
CASSTRGGRDTEAFF	TGTGCCAGTAGTACTCGAGGAGGGCGGGACACTGAAGCTTTCTTT	TRBJ1-1	NA	TRBV19	NA
CAISEGQGHRYTF	TGTGCCATCAGTGAGGGACAGGGGCATCGCTACACCTTC	TRBJ1-2	NA	TRBV10-3	TRBD1
CASSLSSGVLGELFF	TGTGCCAGCAGCCTCTCTAGCGGGGTCCTTGGGGAGCTGTTTTTT	TRBJ2-2	once	TRBV3-1/TRBV3-2	TRBD2
CASSLIMGRNEKLFF	TGTGCCAGCAGCTTAATAATGGGCCGTAATGAAAAACTGTTTTTT	TRBJ1-4	NA	TRBV7-6	NA
CASIVRFTGELFF	TGTGCCAGCATTGTCCGGTTCACCGGGGAGCTGTTTTTT	TRBJ2-2	NA	TRBV12-3/TRBV12-4	NA
CASSYLSSNTEAFF	TGTGCCAGCAGTTACCTCAGTTCGAACACTGAAGCTTTCTTT	TRBJ1-1	NA	TRBV6-5	NA
CSASPDTHEAFF	TGCAGTGCTAGTCCCGACACCCATGAAGCTTTCTTT	TRBJ1-1	NA	TRBV20-1	NA
CASSLGQVRTGNTIYF	TGTGCCAGCAGCCTCGGTCAAGTACGAACTGGAAACACCATATATTTT	TRBJ1-3	NA	TRBV6-2/TRBV6-3	NA
CATGKDRAEAFF	TGTGCCACCGGCAAGGACAGGGCTGAAGCTTTCTTT	TRBJ1-1	NA	TRBV24-1	TRBD1
CAWSRTGANYGYTF	TGTGCCTGGAGCCGGACAGGAGCTAACTATGGCTACACCTTC	TRBJ1-2	NA	TRBV30	TRBD1
CAISESSSGASEQYF	TGTGCCATCAGTGAGTCGTCTAGCGGGGCTAGCGAGCAGTACTTC	TRBJ2-7	NA	TRBV10-3	TRBD2
CASSRGGQVSQPQHF	TGCGCCAGCTCCCGAGGAGGGCAGGTGAGCCAGCCCCAGCATTTT	TRBJ1-5	NA	TRBV10-2	NA
CASSFLPLVGGQETQYF	TGTGCCAGCAGCTTCCTTCCCCTAGTCGGGGGACAAGAGACCCAGTACTTC	TRBJ2-5	once	TRBV7-2	NA
CASSLLALGTNEKLFF	TGTGCCAGCAGTTTACTGGCATTGGGCACTAATGAAAAACTGTTTTTT	TRBJ1-4	NA	TRBV27	NA
CASSRLQQGDYNEQFF	TGTGCCAGCAGCCGTCTTCAGCAGGGGGATTACAATGAGCAGTTCTTC	TRBJ2-1	NA	TRBV16	TRBD1
CASSEPRAGNTIYF	TGTGCCAGCAGCGAACCCCGGGCTGGAAACACCATATATTTT	TRBJ1-3	NA	TRBV2	NA
CASSLMRSSTDTQYF	TGTGCCAGCAGCTTGATGAGATCTAGCACAGATACGCAGTATTTT	TRBJ2-3	NA	TRBV7-6	NA
CSVSRVGLGYEQYF	TGCAGCGTTTCGCGGGTCGGACTGGGCTACGAGCAGTACTTC	TRBJ2-7	once	TRBV29-1	NA
CASSFLQGSTDTQYF	TGTGCCAGCAGCTTTCTACAGGGAAGCACAGATACGCAGTATTTT	TRBJ2-3	few	TRBV11-1	NA
CASSQGQITNEKLFF	TGCGCCAGCAGCCAAGGACAGATTACTAATGAAAAACTGTTTTTT	TRBJ1-4	NA	TRBV4-1	NA
CASSLQGTYTDTQYF	TGTGCCAGCAGCTTACAGGGCACTTACACAGATACGCAGTATTTT	TRBJ2-3	NA	TRBV5-6	NA
CAWNEGVNTEAFF	TGTGCCTGGAATGAGGGAGTGAACACTGAAGCTTTCTTT	TRBJ1-1	NA	TRBV30	NA
CASSPNLRGYEQYF	TGTGCCAGCAGCCCAAATCTACGGGGTTACGAGCAGTACTTC	TRBJ2-7	NA	TRBV7-6	NA
CAWMRQYTEAFF	TGTGCCTGGATGAGACAGTACACTGAAGCTTTCTTT	TRBJ1-1	NA	TRBV30	NA
CASSYDSNQPQHF	TGCGCCAGCAGCTATGACAGTAATCAGCCCCAGCATTTT	TRBJ1-5	NA	TRBV5-1	NA
CARGLTDSPLHF	TGTGCCAGGGGGTTGACAGATTCACCCCTCCACTTT	TRBJ1-6	NA	TRBV2	NA
CASSLGRHNSPLHF	TGCGCCAGCAGCTTGGGACGACACAATTCACCCCTCCACTTT	TRBJ1-6	NA	TRBV5-1	NA
CASRASLATNEKLFF	TGTGCCAGCAGGGCCTCTCTTGCAACTAATGAAAAACTGTTTTTT	TRBJ1-4	once	TRBV2	NA
CASSQDGAYNEKLFF	TGCGCCAGCAGCCAAGATGGGGCTTATAATGAAAAACTGTTTTTT	TRBJ1-4	NA	TRBV4-3	NA
CASSPRTSGGLNEQFF	TGTGCCAGCAGCCCTAGGACTAGCGGGGGTCTCAATGAGCAGTTCTTC	TRBJ2-1	NA	TRBV7-9	TRBD2
CASSFRQGNNQPQHF	TGTGCCAGCAGCTTTCGACAGGGTAATAATCAGCCCCAGCATTTT	TRBJ1-5	NA	TRBV7-2	TRBD1
CASRPGPGGGEKLFF	TGTGCCAGTAGGCCTGGGCCCGGGGGGGGTGAAAAACTGTTTTTT	TRBJ1-4	NA	TRBV19	NA
CASSFTGTSTTGELFF	TGTGCCAGCAGCTTTACCGGGACTAGCACTACCGGGGAGCTGTTTTTT	TRBJ2-2	NA	TRBV7-9	TRBD2
CSASTSAEQYF	TGCAGTGCTTCTACTAGTGCCGAGCAGTACTTC	TRBJ2-7	NA	TRBV20-1	NA
CASSTGGANQPQHF	TGTGCCAGCAGTACAGGGGGCGCGAATCAGCCCCAGCATTTT	TRBJ1-5	NA	TRBV28	TRBD1
CASSQLSSGTGIYNEQFF	TGTGCCAGCAGCCAACTTTCCTCCGGGACAGGGATTTACAATGAGCAGTTCTTC	TRBJ2-1	NA	TRBV3-1/TRBV3-2	TRBD1
CASFKQGSTDTQYF	TGTGCCAGCTTCAAACAGGGTAGCACAGATACGCAGTATTTT	TRBJ2-3	once	TRBV2	NA
CASSPSLAGSYNEQFF	TGCGCCAGCAGCCCTTCTTTGGCGGGCTCCTACAATGAGCAGTTCTTC	TRBJ2-1	NA	TRBV5-1	NA
CASNSGGGNTIYF	TGTGCCAGCAATTCAGGGGGTGGAAACACCATATATTTT	TRBJ1-3	NA	TRBV6-5	TRBD1
CASGGPETQYF	TGTGCCAGCGGGGGGCCGGAGACCCAGTACTTC	TRBJ2-5	NA	TRBV10-3	TRBD2
CASRGDREEQYF	TGTGCCAGCAGGGGGGACAGGGAGGAGCAGTACTTC	TRBJ2-7	NA	TRBV25-1	TRBD1
CASSFGGFRANEQFF	TGTGCCAGCAGCTTTGGGGGCTTTAGGGCAAATGAGCAGTTCTTC	TRBJ2-1	NA	TRBV7-9	NA